Listed below are T cell receptor beta chains from one sample, sequenced in a study of T cell repertoires in cytomegalovirus infection. TCRdb recomputed calls from the reads with MiXCR, one row per CDR3 protein. The table lists some 150,000 distinct CDR3 sequences, about 6% of them singletons, with 18% in the top ten. Sequenced material: PBMCs. These receptors all come from a human donor in good health (CMV status not recorded). Some clones in this sample may be carry-over from other donors' samples. CDR3s include the opening cysteine and the closing phenylalanine or tryptophan. D genes are given only for firm matches. Clone size is stated in some rows and not others, as once, few, many or a class when expanded.

size	D	V	J	DNA	CDR3
many	.	TRBV7-9	TRBJ1-1	TGTGCCAGCAGCACCAGGGGAGGTAACACTGAAGCTTTCTTT	CASSTRGGNTEAFF
many	TRBD2	TRBV7-8	TRBJ2-3	TGTGCCAGCAGCTTAGCGAGACTAGCGGGGATAGATACGCAGTATTTT	CASSLARLAGIDTQYF
many	.	TRBV7-2	TRBJ1-5	TGTGCCAGCAGGCGGGCCGGGGGCGGTGGACAGCCCCAGCATTTT	CASRRAGGGGQPQHF
many	.	TRBV7-2	TRBJ2-7	TGTGCCAGCAGCTCGAGGGAACGGGACGCTGCCTACGAGCAGTACTTC	CASSSRERDAAYEQYF
few	.	TRBV20-1	TRBJ1-5	TGCAGTGCCAGAGCCGGGACCAGCAATCAGCCCCAGCATTTT	CSARAGTSNQPQHF
.	.	TRBV6-1	TRBJ2-2	TGTGCCAGCAGTAAAGGCAGGGGAACCGGGGAGCTGTTTTTT	CASSKGRGTGELFF
many	.	TRBV20-1	TRBJ1-1	TGCAGTGCTACCCCCGGGGGGGTTCGGACTGAAGCTTTCTTT	CSATPGGVRTEAFF
few	TRBD1	TRBV18	TRBJ2-6	TGTGCCAGCTCAGACAGGGATTACAGTGGGGCCAACGTCCTGACTTTC	CASSDRDYSGANVLTF
many	TRBD1	TRBV7-2	TRBJ2-1	TGTGCCAGCAGCATAAGACAGGGCAATGAGCAGTTCTTC	CASSIRQGNEQFF
many	.	TRBV19	TRBJ2-3	TGTGCCAGTAGTATTATATCCCCAGGGGAATATACGCAGTATTTT	CASSIISPGEYTQYF
many	.	TRBV7-2	TRBJ1-2	TGTGCCAGCACCTCCGAAGGCCATGGCTACACCTTC	CASTSEGHGYTF
.	.	TRBV29-1	TRBJ2-5	TGCAGCGGCCGTCTAGAGACCCAGTACTTC	CSGRLETQYF
many	.	TRBV7-7	TRBJ2-2	TGTGCTAGCAGCCAGGGCCAGCGGAACACCGGGGAGCTGTTTTTT	CASSQGQRNTGELFF
many	TRBD2	TRBV28	TRBJ2-3	TGTGCCAGCAGTGGTAGCGGGGGGCCCACAGATACGCAGTATTTT	CASSGSGGPTDTQYF
many	.	TRBV7-2	TRBJ2-2	TGTGCCAGCAGCCCGTCCGGGACTCGCACCGGGGAGCTGTTTTTT	CASSPSGTRTGELFF
.	TRBD2	TRBV2	TRBJ2-3	TGTGCCAGCAGGGCACTAGCGGGGGGGTTTTCAGATACGCAGTATTTT	CASRALAGGFSDTQYF
few	.	TRBV12-5	TRBJ2-2	TGTGCTAGTGGCTTGGAGAGGGGATGGAACACCGGGGAGCTGTTTTTT	CASGLERGWNTGELFF
.	.	TRBV19	TRBJ1-2	TGTGCCAGTAGTATGCCGCTCCGGACAAATGGCTACACCTTC	CASSMPLRTNGYTF
many	TRBD2	TRBV7-2	TRBJ2-3	TGTGCCAGCAGCCTCGGACTAGCGACCGCCGTAGATACGCAGTATTTT	CASSLGLATAVDTQYF
many	.	TRBV10-2	TRBJ2-1	TGCGCCAGCGCGGGGGCTGAGCAGTTCTTC	CASAGAEQFF
many	.	TRBV7-9	TRBJ2-7	TGTGCCAGCAGGTTAGAGGGGTCCTACGAGCAGTACTTC	CASRLEGSYEQYF
.	.	TRBV6-5	TRBJ1-2	TGTGCCAGCAGTTACCGGGCCAGGGCCTATGGCTACACCTTC	CASSYRARAYGYTF
.	.	TRBV20-1	TRBJ2-6	TGCAGTGCTCGCTCCGGGAGCTCTGGGGCCAACGTCCTGACTTTC	CSARSGSSGANVLTF
many	.	TRBV6-1	TRBJ1-6	TGTGCCAGCAGCTTTGAGGGTTCACCCCTCCACTTT	CASSFEGSPLHF
.	.	TRBV7-9	TRBJ1-1	TGTGCCAGCAGTACGCAGGGAACTGAAGCTTTCTTT	CASSTQGTEAFF
many	.	TRBV7-2	TRBJ1-4	TGTGCCCTACCCGAGCCGGGTTCGGGCTATAATGAAAAACTGTTTTTT	CALPEPGSGYNEKLFF
many	.	TRBV30	TRBJ1-1	TGTGCCTGGAGTGTACTTGAGTTTGTTGAAGCTTTCTTT	CAWSVLEFVEAFF
many	TRBD2	TRBV7-2	TRBJ2-1	TGTGCCAGCAGCTTCCAGACTAGCAGCCCCACCTCCTACAATGAGCAGTTCTTC	CASSFQTSSPTSYNEQFF
many	.	TRBV6-1	TRBJ1-2	TGTGCCAGCAGTGAAGGGGCAGGGGTTGGCTACACCTTC	CASSEGAGVGYTF
many	TRBD1	TRBV12-3/TRBV12-4	TRBJ1-5	TGTGCCAGCAGTGACAGGGGTGTGAGCAATCAGCCCCAGCATTTT	CASSDRGVSNQPQHF
many	TRBD2	TRBV7-9	TRBJ2-1	TGTGCCAGCAGCATACTAGCGGGCCATGAGCAGTTCTTC	CASSILAGHEQFF
many	.	TRBV7-8	TRBJ2-7	TGTGCCAGCAGCCCCGAAAGGACCTACGAGCAGTACTTC	CASSPERTYEQYF
many	.	TRBV10-3	TRBJ1-3	TGTGCCATCAGTGAGTCCGCGCAGTCTGGAAACACCATATATTTT	CAISESAQSGNTIYF
.	TRBD1	TRBV19	TRBJ1-5	TGTGCCAGTAGTATTCGAGGGGGCGGTCAGCCCCAGCATTTT	CASSIRGGGQPQHF
many	.	TRBV6-2/TRBV6-3	TRBJ2-7	TGTGCCAGCAGTCCCACCCTGGGGAGCAGGCATAACAGCTACGAGCAGTACTTC	CASSPTLGSRHNSYEQYF
.	.	TRBV12-3/TRBV12-4	TRBJ2-2	TGTGCCAGCAGTTTGATGGTGGGGAAGGCCGGGGAGCTGTTTTTT	CASSLMVGKAGELFF
many	.	TRBV7-8	TRBJ2-6	TGTGCCAGCAGCTTAATCGCCGTGCACGGACGCTCTGGGGCCAACGTCCTGACTTTC	CASSLIAVHGRSGANVLTF
many	.	TRBV7-2	TRBJ1-6	TGTGCCAGCAGCTTAGCGTTCTGGGATGAGTCGAGCTCCTATAATTCACCCCTCCACTTT	CASSLAFWDESSSYNSPLHF
few	TRBD2	TRBV6-1	TRBJ2-1	TGTGCCAGCAGTGATGTAGCGGGGGGTACCTACAATGAGCAGTTCTTC	CASSDVAGGTYNEQFF
.	.	TRBV10-2	TRBJ1-1	TGCGCCACCTCCCGGGACGGTATGAACACTGAAGCTTTCTTT	CATSRDGMNTEAFF
.	.	TRBV7-9	TRBJ1-2	TGTGCCAGCAGCTTAGTCGCCAGCCTAAGCTACACCTTC	CASSLVASLSYTF
many	TRBD1	TRBV7-9	TRBJ1-5	TGTGCCAGCAGCCCCCCAGGGACAGGAAATCAGCCCCAGCATTTT	CASSPPGTGNQPQHF
many	TRBD1	TRBV7-2	TRBJ2-7	TGTGCCAGCAGCTTTACAGGGGCCGGCGAGCAGTACTTC	CASSFTGAGEQYF
many	.	TRBV20-1	TRBJ1-4	TGCAGTGCTAGAGATTTTAAGGCAACTAATGAAAAACTGTTTTTT	CSARDFKATNEKLFF
many	TRBD1	TRBV11-2	TRBJ2-1	TGTGCCAGCAGCTTAAGCCGGGACAGGGGGCGCAATGAGCAGTTCTTC	CASSLSRDRGRNEQFF
many	TRBD1	TRBV25-1	TRBJ2-4	TGTGCCAACCTGGACAGGGGCAACATTCAGTACTTC	CANLDRGNIQYF
many	.	TRBV7-2	TRBJ2-3	TGTGCCAGCAGCTTAGGAGGTGACCACAGCACAGATACGCAGTATTTT	CASSLGGDHSTDTQYF
few	TRBD2	TRBV20-1	TRBJ2-3	TGCAGTGCCAGGCGGGGGGGGCTCACAGATACGCAGTATTTT	CSARRGGLTDTQYF
.	.	TRBV7-6	TRBJ1-6	TGTGCCAGCAGCTTAGCGGAGAGAAATTCACCCCTCCACTTT	CASSLAERNSPLHF
many	.	TRBV20-1	TRBJ2-5	TGCAGTGCCCAGCCTCCACTAGCCACACAAGAGACCCAGTACTTC	CSAQPPLATQETQYF
many	TRBD1	TRBV7-2	TRBJ1-1	TGTGCCAGCAGAAGCGACAGGGCGATGGTGACTGAAGCTTTCTTT	CASRSDRAMVTEAFF
many	.	TRBV7-9	TRBJ2-7	TGTGCCAGCAGGCCAGGTCCCACAGCGGGGCAGTACTTC	CASRPGPTAGQYF